This TCR beta chain was identified during a study of CXCR3 chemokines and chemotherapy response in bladder cancer. This clonotype was counted ten times or more. TCRdb processed the PCR reads anew with MiXCR; each CDR3 protein has one entry. The sample lists over 10,000 distinct CDR3 sequences; about an eighth were seen once. After removal of 3 bases from V and 6 bases from J, the junction contained 8 bases not matched to a gene. The CDR3 contains 15 residues. In germline, CDR1 is MNHEY, CDR2 SMNVEV (reference sequence). Sample collection occurred from a patient whose treatment included neoadjuvant chemotherapy. This sequence was found in a human donor with bladder cancer that did not respond to neoadjuvant chemotherapy. The chain combines TRBV27 with TRBJ2-3, with 8 bases matching TRBD1. The CDR3: CASSFDRGPLDTQYF. The CDR3, as DNA: TGTGCCAGCAGTTTTGACAGGGGACCTCTCGATACGCAGTATTTT.